The entry that follows covers one TCR beta chain sequence. This PCR relied on a set of 60 Vbeta primers and 13 Jbeta primers. The repertoire was sequenced with immunoSEQ multiplex PCR; TCRdb's copy has only in-frame clones and lacks some. The table has some 110,000 clones, more than 60% seen once. The length of the CDR3 is 15 residues. Trimming took off 5 bases at V and 0 bases at J, with 13 bases between the two ends. Per the germline V gene, CDR1 is SGHVS and CDR2 is FNYEAQ. The data derive from a study of cytomegalovirus exposure and HLA in healthy donors. Sequenced: PBMCs. V is TRBV7-6 and J is TRBJ1-1; D ambiguous. This TCR came from a woman aged 40 to 55 in good health and CMV-seropositive. The DNA for the CDR3 is TGTGCCAGCAGCACCCTCGGGTTCATGAACACTGAAGCTTTCTTT. Protein: CASSTLGFMNTEAFF.